This TCR beta chain is drawn from a study of blood T cell repertoires in COVID-19. The wider study: Italy, Spain and the United States were the sources of the convalescent and acute COVID-19 samples. From T cells, B-cell-depleted T cells, or PBMCs came the material, which was cDNA or gDNA.

There are 18 residues in the CDR3. J lost 0 bases, V lost 6 bases, and 13 bases had no gene match. Germline V CDR1 and CDR2: ENHRY, SYGVKD. While infection was still active, Seattle patients were enrolled and then followed longitudinally. In the original analysis: Cell counts per sample came from amplifying reference gene primers. Measured with immunoSEQ multiplex PCR; TCRdb has only the in-frame clones, and not every one. V, J and clone size were drawn from that table, and D and trimming were deduced from the DNA. In the table there are almost 350,000 clones, over 85% of which are singletons. The sequenced material came from peripheral blood. This rearrangement joins TRBV10-3 to TRBJ1-3; 8 bases agree with TRBD1. The receptor's source is a woman aged 55-70 years with COVID-19, enrolled during active disease. CDR3 residues: CAIRGRGPTSTSGNTIYF. CDR3 nucleotides: TGTGCCATCAGGGGCAGGGGGCCTACCTCTACCTCTGGAAACACCATATATTTT.